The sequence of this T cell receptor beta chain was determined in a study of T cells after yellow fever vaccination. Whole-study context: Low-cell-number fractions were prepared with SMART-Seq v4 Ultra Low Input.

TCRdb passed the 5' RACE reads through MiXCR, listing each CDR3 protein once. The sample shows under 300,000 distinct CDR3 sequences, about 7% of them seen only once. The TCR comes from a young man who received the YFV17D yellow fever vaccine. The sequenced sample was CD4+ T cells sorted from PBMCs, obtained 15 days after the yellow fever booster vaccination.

The CDR3 loop is CSARKLAGETQYF. Written as DNA, the CDR3 is TGCAGTGCTAGAAAACTAGCCGGAGAGACCCAGTACTTC. The chain combines TRBV20-1 with TRBJ2-5, with D tentatively TRBD2 (6 bases). The V gene's germline CDR1 is DFQATT and CDR2 SNEGSKA (reference sequence). The CDR3 has 13 amino acids. V lost 2 bases to trimming and J lost 4 bases, with 11 bases between them.